The 9 T cell receptor beta chains below were found in one sample sequenced in a study of cytomegalovirus exposure and HLA in healthy donors. 60 Vbeta and 13 Jbeta primers were used in PCR. The assay was immunoSEQ multiplex PCR, and TCRdb's table has in-frame clones only and misses some. This sample carries around 210,000 clones, around 86% of them seen once, and the ten largest clones take about 2.5%. Sequencing was performed on PBMCs. Source of these receptors: a middle-aged woman in good health and CMV-seronegative.

This clone was observed a single time. The chain combines TRBV2 with TRBJ2-7; TRBD2 agrees at 10 bases. J was trimmed by 4 bases and V by 8 bases; bases with no gene match: 8. This CDR3 is built from 14 residues. CDR1 and CDR2 from the germline V gene are SNHLY and FYNNEI. CDR3 coding DNA: TGTGCCAGCGTTGGACTAGCGGTGTTGTACGAGCAGTACTTC. Protein sequence: CASVGLAVLYEQYF.

The genes are TRBV2 and TRBJ1-2, with 7 bases matching TRBD1. There are 15 residues in the CDR3. Germline V gene data show CDR1 as SNHLY and CDR2 as FYNNEI. V was pared by 4 bases and J by 3 bases, with 8 bases of the junction left unmatched. CDR3 sequence (DNA): TGTGCCAGCAGTGGCCCGGGACAGACCCACTATGGCTACACCTTC. Translating gives CASSGPGQTHYGYTF.

The CDR3 loop reads CASSPGLSHTEAFF. In DNA form, the CDR3 reads TGTGCCAGCAGCCCGGGACTCTCACACACTGAAGCTTTCTTT. The chain couples TRBV7-2 to TRBJ1-1; a weak D match, TRBD1 (5 bases). Trimming removed 5 bases at V and 3 bases at J, with 13 bases between. Germline V gene data show CDR1 as SGHTA and CDR2 as FQGNSA. The CDR3 covers 14 residues.

The table lists this clone with a count of one. J is TRBJ2-7 and V is TRBV5-4; no clear D. V lost 2 bases and J 0 bases, leaving 9 bases between the germline ends. Germline CDR1 SGHNT, CDR2 YYREEE (reference sequence). The CDR3 is 14 residues long. CDR3 nucleotide sequence: TGTGCCAGCAGCTTTGGCGGAAGCTCCTACGAGCAGTACTTC. Protein sequence: CASSFGGSSYEQYF.

This clone is a singleton in its sample. The genes are TRBV4-1 and TRBJ2-6; the match to TRBD1 covers 7 bases. Germline lookup yields CDR1 MGHRA and CDR2 YSYEKL. The junction had 8 bases not matched to a gene; V was cut back by 1 base and J by 2 bases. CDR3 size: 18 residues. The CDR3 DNA reads as TGCGCCAGCAGCCAAGTCGGCCAGGGGGTGGCTGGGGCCAACGTCCTGACTTTC. Translating it yields CASSQVGQGVAGANVLTF.

The rearrangement uses TRBV7-9 and TRBJ2-1; D remains unclear. The V end lost 5 bases, the J end lost 5 bases, and 7 bases lay between the germline ends. Germline-derived CDR1 and CDR2 are SEHNR and FQNEAQ (reference sequence). The CDR3 is made up of 12 amino acids. The CDR3 protein is CASSSLDNEQFF. In DNA form, the CDR3 reads TGTGCCAGCAGCAGCCTGGACAATGAGCAGTTCTTC.

This chain uses TRBV2 with TRBJ2-5; TRBD2 agrees at 8 bases. Germline V gives CDR1 SNHLY, CDR2 FYNNEI. The CDR3 has 15 amino acids. The junction had 8 bases not matched to a gene; V was cut back by 4 bases and J by 4 bases. The CDR3 spells CASSGVVTSAETQYF. In DNA form, the CDR3 reads TGTGCCAGCAGTGGTGTAGTGACTAGCGCAGAGACCCAGTACTTC.

The rearrangement uses TRBV5-1 and TRBJ2-7, with TRBD2 as a possible D gene (5 bases). The CDR3 runs 14 residues. Trimming took off 0 bases at V and 4 bases at J, with 11 bases between the two ends. Germline V gene lookup returns CDR1 SGHRS and CDR2 YFSETQ. The CDR3 protein is CASSLDGLDYEQYF. CDR3 coding DNA: TGCGCCAGCAGCTTGGACGGACTGGATTACGAGCAGTACTTC.

This chain uses TRBV7-5 with TRBJ1-5. TRBV7-5 has pseudogene status. The CDR3 has 11 amino acids. The CDR3 reads CVRSINQPQHF. The CDR3 DNA reads TGTGTCAGAAGTATCAATCAGCCCCAGCATTTT.